This T cell receptor beta chain was captured in a study of immune evolution from preneoplasia to lung adenocarcinoma. Deletions cut 8 bases from V and 9 bases from J, with 14 bases between. CDR3 length: 12 residues. CDR1 and CDR2 from the germline V gene are MNHNS and SASEGT. This table comes from immunoSEQ multiplex PCR, and its TCRdb copy is limited to in-frame clones, with some not included. The sample yields 11,000 to 15,000 clones, over 75% seen once. The source of this sequence is an older donor with lung adenocarcinoma. The chain joins TRBV6-1 to TRBJ2-1, with TRBD1 as a possible D gene (7 bases). The source material was FFPE lung adenocarcinoma in situ tissue. The CDR3 coding sequence is TGTGCCAGCCGACCGCAGGGGGGTGAGCAGTTCTTC. Translated, it gives CASRPQGGEQFF.